This TCR beta chain was sequenced during a study of blood T cell repertoires in COVID-19. The data were produced by immunoSEQ multiplex PCR, yet TCRdb's version contains in-frame clones alone and is incomplete. The table has 150,000 to 200,000 clones, roughly four fifths seen once. The V gene's germline CDR1 is SQVTM and CDR2 ANQGSEA. The CDR3 sequence is 13 residues long. V gave up 4 bases and J gave up 4 bases, with 13 bases separating them. This clone has a handful of counts. Material: peripheral blood. The clonotype originates from a woman in her 70s with COVID-19, enrolled during active disease. The gene calls are TRBV29-1 and TRBJ1-1; D unclear. CDR3 amino acids: CSVGPTGGTEAFF. CDR3 nucleotides: TGCAGCGTTGGACCGACCGGCGGCACTGAAGCTTTCTTT.